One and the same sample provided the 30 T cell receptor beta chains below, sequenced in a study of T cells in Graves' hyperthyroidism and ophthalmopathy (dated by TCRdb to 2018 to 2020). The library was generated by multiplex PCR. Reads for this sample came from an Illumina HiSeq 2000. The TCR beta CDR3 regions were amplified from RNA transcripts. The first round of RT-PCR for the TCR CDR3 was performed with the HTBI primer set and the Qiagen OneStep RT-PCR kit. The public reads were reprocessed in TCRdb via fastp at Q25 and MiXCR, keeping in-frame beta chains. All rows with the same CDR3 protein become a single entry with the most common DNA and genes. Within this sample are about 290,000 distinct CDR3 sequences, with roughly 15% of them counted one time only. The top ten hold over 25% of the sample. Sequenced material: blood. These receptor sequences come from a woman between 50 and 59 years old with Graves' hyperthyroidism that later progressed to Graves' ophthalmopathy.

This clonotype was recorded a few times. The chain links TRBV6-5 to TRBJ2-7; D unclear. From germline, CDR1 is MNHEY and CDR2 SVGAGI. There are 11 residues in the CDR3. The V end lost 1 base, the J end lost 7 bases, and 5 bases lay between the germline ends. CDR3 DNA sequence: TGTGCCAGCAGTTACTTGGGGGAGCAGTACTTC. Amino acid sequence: CASSYLGEQYF.

The CDR3, as DNA: TGTGCCAGTAGTATTGAAGGGAGATACACCGGGGAGCTGTTTTTT. Its translation: CASSIEGRYTGELFF. The rearrangement joins TRBV19 to TRBJ2-2; tentatively, D is TRBD2 (5 bases). Germline values: CDR1 LNHDA, CDR2 SQIVND (reference sequence). This CDR3 is built from 15 residues. V dropped 3 bases and J dropped 3 bases, with 11 bases sitting between them.

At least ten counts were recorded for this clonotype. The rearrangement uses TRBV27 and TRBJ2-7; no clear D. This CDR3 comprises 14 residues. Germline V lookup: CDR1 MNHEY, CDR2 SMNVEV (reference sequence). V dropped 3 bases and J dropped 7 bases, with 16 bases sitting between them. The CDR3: CASSFSTPGQEQYF. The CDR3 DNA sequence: TGTGCCAGCAGTTTTAGCACGCCCGGGCAAGAGCAGTACTTC.

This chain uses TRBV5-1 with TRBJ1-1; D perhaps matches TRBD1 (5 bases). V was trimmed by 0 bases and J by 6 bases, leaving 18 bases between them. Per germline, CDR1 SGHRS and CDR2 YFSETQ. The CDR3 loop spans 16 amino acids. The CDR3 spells CASSLGFGGGISEAFF. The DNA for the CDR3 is TGCGCCAGCAGCTTGGGGTTCGGGGGTGGTATATCTGAAGCTTTCTTT.

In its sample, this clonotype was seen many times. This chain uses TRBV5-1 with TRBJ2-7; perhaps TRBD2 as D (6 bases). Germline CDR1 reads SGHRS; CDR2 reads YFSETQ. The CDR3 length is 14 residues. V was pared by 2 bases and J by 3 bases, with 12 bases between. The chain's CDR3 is CASSFPGALYEQYF. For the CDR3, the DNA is TGCGCCAGCAGCTTCCCGGGAGCTCTCTACGAGCAGTACTTC. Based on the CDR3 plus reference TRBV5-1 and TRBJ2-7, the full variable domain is KAGVTQTPRYLIKTRGQQVTLSCSPISGHRSVSWYQQTPGQGLQFLFEYFSETQRNKGNFPGRFSGRQFSNSRSEMNVSTLELGDSALYLCASSFPGALYEQYFGPGTRLTVT.

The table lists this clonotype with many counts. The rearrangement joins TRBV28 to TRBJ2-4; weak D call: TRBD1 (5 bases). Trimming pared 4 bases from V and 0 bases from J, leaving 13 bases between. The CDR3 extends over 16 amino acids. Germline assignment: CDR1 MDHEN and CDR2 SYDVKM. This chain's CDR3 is CASSSRQLLAKNIQYF. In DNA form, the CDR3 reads TGTGCCAGCAGTTCTCGACAGCTACTAGCCAAAAACATTCAGTACTTC.

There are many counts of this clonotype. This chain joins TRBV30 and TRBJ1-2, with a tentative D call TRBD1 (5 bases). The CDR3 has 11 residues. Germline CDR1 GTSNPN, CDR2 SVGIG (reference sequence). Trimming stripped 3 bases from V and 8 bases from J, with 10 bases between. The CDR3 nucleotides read TGTGCCTGGAGCAGGGAGGGAGGCTACACCTTC. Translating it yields CAWSREGGYTF.

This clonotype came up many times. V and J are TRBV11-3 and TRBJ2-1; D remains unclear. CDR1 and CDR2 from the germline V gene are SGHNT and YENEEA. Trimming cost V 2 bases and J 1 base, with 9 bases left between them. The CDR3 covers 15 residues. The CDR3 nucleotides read TGTGCCAGCAGCTTATCTGGGCCTTCCTACAATGAGCAGTTCTTC. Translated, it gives CASSLSGPSYNEQFF.

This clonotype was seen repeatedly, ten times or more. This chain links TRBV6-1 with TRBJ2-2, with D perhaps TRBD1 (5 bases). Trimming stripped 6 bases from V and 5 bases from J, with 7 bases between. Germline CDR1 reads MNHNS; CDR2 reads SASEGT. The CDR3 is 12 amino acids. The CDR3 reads CASRRQTGELFF. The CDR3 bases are TGTGCCAGCAGGCGACAGACCGGGGAGCTGTTTTTT.

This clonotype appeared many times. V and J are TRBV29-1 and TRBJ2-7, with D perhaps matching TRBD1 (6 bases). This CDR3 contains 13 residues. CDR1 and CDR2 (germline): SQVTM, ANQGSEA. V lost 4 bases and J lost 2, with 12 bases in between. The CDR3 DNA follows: TGCAGCGTTGCCTCCGGACAGACCTACGAGCAGTACTTC. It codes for CSVASGQTYEQYF.

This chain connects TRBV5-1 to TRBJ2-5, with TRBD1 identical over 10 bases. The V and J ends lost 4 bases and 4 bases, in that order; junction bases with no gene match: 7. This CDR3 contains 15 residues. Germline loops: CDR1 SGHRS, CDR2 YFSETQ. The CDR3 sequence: CASSASGQGRETQYF. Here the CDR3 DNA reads TGCGCCAGCAGCGCCTCGGGACAGGGGAGAGAGACCCAGTACTTC. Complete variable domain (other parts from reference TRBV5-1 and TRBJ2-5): KAGVTQTPRYLIKTRGQQVTLSCSPISGHRSVSWYQQTPGQGLQFLFEYFSETQRNKGNFPGRFSGRQFSNSRSEMNVSTLELGDSALYLCASSASGQGRETQYFGPGTRLLVL.

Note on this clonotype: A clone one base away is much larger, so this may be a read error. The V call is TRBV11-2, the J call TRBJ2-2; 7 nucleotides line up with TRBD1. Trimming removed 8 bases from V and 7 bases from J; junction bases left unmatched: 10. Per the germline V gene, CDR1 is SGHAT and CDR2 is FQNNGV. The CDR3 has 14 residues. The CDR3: CASGPGTVVGELFF. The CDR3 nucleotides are TGTGCCAGCGGCCCCGGGACAGTAGTCGGGGAGCTGTTTTTT.

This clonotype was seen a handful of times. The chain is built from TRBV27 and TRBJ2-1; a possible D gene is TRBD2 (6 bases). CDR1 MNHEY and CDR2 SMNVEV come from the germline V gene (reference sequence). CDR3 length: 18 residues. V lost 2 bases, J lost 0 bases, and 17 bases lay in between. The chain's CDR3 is CASSLGWLGGGSYNEQFF. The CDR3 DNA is TGTGCCAGCAGTTTAGGGTGGTTGGGGGGAGGCTCCTACAATGAGCAGTTCTTC.

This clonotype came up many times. CDR3 region: CAITTQGNTGELFF. Here the CDR3 DNA reads TGTGCCATTACGACCCAGGGGAACACCGGGGAGCTGTTTTTT. The chain employs TRBV6-1 and TRBJ2-2, with D tentatively TRBD1 (5 bases). Looked up from germline, CDR1 is MNHNS and CDR2 is SASEGT. Trimming pared 10 bases from V and 1 base from J, leaving 13 bases between. The CDR3 spans 14 residues.

The CDR3 spells CASSYPTGTTTYEQYF. The CDR3 DNA is TGTGCCAGCAGTTACCCGACCGGGACTACGACCTACGAGCAGTACTTC. V usage is TRBV12-3 or TRBV12-4 and J usage is TRBJ2-7, with 7 bases that match TRBD2. This CDR3 is built from 16 residues. Unmatched junction bases numbered 11, after V lost 4 bases and J lost 2 bases.

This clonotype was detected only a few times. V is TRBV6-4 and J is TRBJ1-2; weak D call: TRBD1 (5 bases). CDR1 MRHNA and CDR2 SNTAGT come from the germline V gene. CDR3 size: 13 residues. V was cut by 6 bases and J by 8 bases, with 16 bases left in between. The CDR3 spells CASSTTGPGGYTF. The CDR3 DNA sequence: TGTGCCAGCAGCACTACAGGACCTGGGGGCTACACCTTC.

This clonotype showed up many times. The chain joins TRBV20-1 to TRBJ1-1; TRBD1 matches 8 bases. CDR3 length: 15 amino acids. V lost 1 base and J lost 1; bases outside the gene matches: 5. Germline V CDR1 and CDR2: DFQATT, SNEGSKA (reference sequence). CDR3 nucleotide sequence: TGCAGTGCTAGAGCAACCAGGGGGCGGAACACTGAAGCTTTCTTT. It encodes CSARATRGRNTEAFF.

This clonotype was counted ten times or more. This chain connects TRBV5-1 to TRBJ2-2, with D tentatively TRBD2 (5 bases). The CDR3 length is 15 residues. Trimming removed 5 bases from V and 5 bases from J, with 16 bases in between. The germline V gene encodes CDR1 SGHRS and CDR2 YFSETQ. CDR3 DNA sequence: TGCGCCAGCAGGCCAGCGGCCATATCGACCGGGGAGCTGTTTTTT. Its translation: CASRPAAISTGELFF.

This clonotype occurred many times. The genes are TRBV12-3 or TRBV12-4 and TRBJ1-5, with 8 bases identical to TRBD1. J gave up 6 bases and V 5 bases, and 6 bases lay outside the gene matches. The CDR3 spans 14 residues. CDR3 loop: CASSPDRGGQPQHF. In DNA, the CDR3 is TGTGCCAGCAGTCCAGACAGGGGCGGTCAGCCCCAGCATTTT.

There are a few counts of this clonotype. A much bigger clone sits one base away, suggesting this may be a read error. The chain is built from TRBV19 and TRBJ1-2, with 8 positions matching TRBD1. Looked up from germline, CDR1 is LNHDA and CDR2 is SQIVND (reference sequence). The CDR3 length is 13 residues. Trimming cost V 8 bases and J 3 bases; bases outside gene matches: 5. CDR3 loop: CASRLGQDYGYTF. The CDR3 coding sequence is TGTGCCAGTCGGTTGGGACAGGACTATGGCTACACCTTC.

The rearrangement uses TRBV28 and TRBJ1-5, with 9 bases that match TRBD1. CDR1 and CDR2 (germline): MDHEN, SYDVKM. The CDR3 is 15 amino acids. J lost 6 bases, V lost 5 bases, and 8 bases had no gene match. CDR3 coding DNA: TGTGCCAGCAGTCCACAGGGGGCTATGGGTCAGCCCCAGCATTTT. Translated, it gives CASSPQGAMGQPQHF.

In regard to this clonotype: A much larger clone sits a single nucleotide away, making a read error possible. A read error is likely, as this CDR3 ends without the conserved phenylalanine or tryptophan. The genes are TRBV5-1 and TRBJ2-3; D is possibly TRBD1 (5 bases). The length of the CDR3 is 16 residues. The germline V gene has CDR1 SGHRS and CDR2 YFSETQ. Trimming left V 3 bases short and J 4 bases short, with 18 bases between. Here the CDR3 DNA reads TGCGCCAGCAGCTCCCAAGGGGCGTCCTCGGCAGATACGCAGTATCTT. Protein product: CASSSQGASSADTQYL.

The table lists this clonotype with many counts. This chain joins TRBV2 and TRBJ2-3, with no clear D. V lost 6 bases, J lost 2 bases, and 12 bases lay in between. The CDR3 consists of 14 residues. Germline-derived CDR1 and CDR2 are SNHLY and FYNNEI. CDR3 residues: CASRASMLTDTQYF. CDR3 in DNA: TGTGCCAGCAGGGCCTCGATGCTCACAGATACGCAGTATTTT.

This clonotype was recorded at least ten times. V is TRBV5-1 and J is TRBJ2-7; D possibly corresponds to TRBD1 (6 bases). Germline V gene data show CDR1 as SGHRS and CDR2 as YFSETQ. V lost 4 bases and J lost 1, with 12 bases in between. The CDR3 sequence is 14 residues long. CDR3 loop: CASSLTDRSYEQYF. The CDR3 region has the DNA TGCGCCAGCAGCCTAACCGACAGGTCCTACGAGCAGTACTTC.

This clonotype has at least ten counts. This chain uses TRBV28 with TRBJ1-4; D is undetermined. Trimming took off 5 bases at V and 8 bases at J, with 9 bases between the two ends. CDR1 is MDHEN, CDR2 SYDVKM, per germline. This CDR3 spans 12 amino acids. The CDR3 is CASSPQREKLFF. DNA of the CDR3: TGTGCCAGCAGTCCCCAAAGGGAAAAACTGTTTTTT.

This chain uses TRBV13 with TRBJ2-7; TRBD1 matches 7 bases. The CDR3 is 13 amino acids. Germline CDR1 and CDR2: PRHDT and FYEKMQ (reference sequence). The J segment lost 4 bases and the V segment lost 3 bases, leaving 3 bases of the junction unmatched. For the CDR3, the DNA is TGTGCCAGCAGCTTTTACAGGGGATACGAGCAGTACTTC. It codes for CASSFYRGYEQYF.

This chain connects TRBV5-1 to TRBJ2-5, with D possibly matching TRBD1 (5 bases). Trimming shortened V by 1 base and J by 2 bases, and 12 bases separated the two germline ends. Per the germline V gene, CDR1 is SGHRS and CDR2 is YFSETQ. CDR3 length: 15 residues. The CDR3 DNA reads TGCGCCAGCAGCTTGAATCCGTCAGGGCAAGAGACCCAGTACTTC. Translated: CASSLNPSGQETQYF.

CDR3: CASSAPGRSYEQYF. CDR3 DNA: TGTGCCAGCAGCGCTCCGGGGCGCTCCTACGAGCAGTACTTC. The chain joins TRBV9 to TRBJ2-7; possibly TRBD1 or TRBD2 for D (5 bases each). The germline V and J ends were trimmed by 3 bases and 0 bases, with 10 bases remaining between them. Germline CDR1 SGDLS, CDR2 YYNGEE. The CDR3 has 14 residues.

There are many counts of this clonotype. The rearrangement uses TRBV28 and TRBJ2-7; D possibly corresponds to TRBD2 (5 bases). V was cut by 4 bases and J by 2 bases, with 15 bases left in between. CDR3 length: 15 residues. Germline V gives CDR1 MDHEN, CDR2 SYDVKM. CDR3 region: CASSWRLDGTYEQYF. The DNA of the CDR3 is TGTGCCAGCAGTTGGAGGTTAGACGGAACCTACGAGCAGTACTTC. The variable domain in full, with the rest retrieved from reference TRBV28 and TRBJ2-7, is DVKVTQSSRYLVKRTGEKVFLECVQDMDHENMFWYRQDPGLGLRLIYFSYDVKMKEKGDIPEGYSVSREKKERFSLILESASTNQTSMYLCASSWRLDGTYEQYFGPGTRLTVT.

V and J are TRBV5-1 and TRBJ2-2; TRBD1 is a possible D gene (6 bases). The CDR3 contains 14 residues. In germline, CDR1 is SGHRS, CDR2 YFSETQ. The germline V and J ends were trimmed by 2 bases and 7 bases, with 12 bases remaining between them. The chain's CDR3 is CASSLQGRNGELFF. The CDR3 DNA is TGCGCCAGCAGCTTACAGGGACGGAACGGGGAGCTGTTTTTT.